The 15 T cell receptor beta chains below were found in one sample sequenced in a study of blood T cell repertoires in COVID-19. Profiled with immunoSEQ multiplex PCR; TCRdb holds only in-frame clones, not every one. The profile covers about 160,000 clones, with about four fifths appearing a single time and approximately 15% taken by the ten largest. The sample taken for sequencing was peripheral blood. These receptor sequences come from a woman aged 80 or older with acute or convalescent COVID-19.

This sequence joins TRBV30 and TRBJ1-1, with D unresolved. Between the trimmed V and J ends, which lost 2 bases and 4 bases, there was a span of 11 bases. From germline, CDR1 is GTSNPN and CDR2 SVGIG (reference sequence). The CDR3 totals 13 residues. The CDR3 DNA sequence: TGTGCCTGGAGTAACAGTGCCTTCACTGAAGCTTTCTTT. It is translated as CAWSNSAFTEAFF. Based on the CDR3 plus reference TRBV30 and TRBJ1-1, the full variable domain is SQTIHQWPATLVQPVGSPLSLECTVEGTSNPNLYWYRQAAGRGLQLLFYSVGIGQISSEVPQNLSASRPQDRQFILSSKKLLLSDSGFYLCAWSNSAFTEAFFGQGTRLTVV.

This CDR3 reads CASTSGGRQETQYF. The CDR3, as DNA: TGTGCCAGCACCTCTGGCGGGAGGCAAGAGACCCAGTACTTC. The chain employs TRBV6-5 and TRBJ2-5, with 8 bases fitting TRBD2. This CDR3 spans 14 amino acids. The J segment lost 2 bases and the V segment lost 7 bases, leaving 6 bases of the junction unmatched. Per germline, CDR1 MNHEY and CDR2 SVGAGI.

The CDR3 DNA sequence: TGTGCCAGACAGGGGGGCTCTGGGGCCAACGTCCTGACTTTC. This translates into CARQGGSGANVLTF. This chain connects TRBV7-9 to TRBJ2-6, with TRBD1 identical over 8 bases. J lost 0 bases, V lost 9 bases, and 1 base had no gene match. This CDR3 is 14 amino acids long. CDR1 is SEHNR, CDR2 FQNEAQ, per germline (reference sequence).

This chain links TRBV2 with TRBJ1-1; 7 nucleotides align to TRBD1. The germline V gene encodes CDR1 SNHLY and CDR2 FYNNEI. This CDR3 spans 14 amino acids. V was clipped by 6 bases and J by 1 base; unmatched bases: 5. As DNA, the CDR3 is TGTGCCAGCAGGGCGACAGGGAGGAACACTGAAGCTTTCTTT. This sequence encodes CASRATGRNTEAFF.

This clone was counted between two and nine times. The chain is built from TRBV6-4 and TRBJ2-5; 9 nucleotides line up with TRBD1. The germline V gene has CDR1 MRHNA and CDR2 SNTAGT. The junction had 16 bases not matched to a gene; V was cut back by 3 bases and J by 2 bases. This CDR3 spans 19 amino acids. CDR3 amino acids: CASSELKVQGAPLQETQYF. CDR3 bases: TGTGCCAGCAGTGAGTTAAAGGTACAGGGGGCTCCTCTACAAGAGACCCAGTACTTC.

The chain carries TRBV18 and TRBJ1-4; TRBD1 matches at 7 bases. The trim removed 5 bases at V and 4 bases at J, leaving 4 bases unmatched. Germline values: CDR1 KGHSH, CDR2 LQKENI. CDR3 length equals 14 residues. Written as DNA, the CDR3 is TGTGCCAGCTCAACGAGACAGGGTAATGAAAAACTGTTTTTT. Translating it yields CASSTRQGNEKLFF.

The chain joins TRBV2 to TRBJ1-5, with D tentatively TRBD1 (5 bases). With 3 bases removed from V and 7 bases from J, the gap between germline ends came to 13 bases. This CDR3 region has 14 residues. Germline CDR1 is SNHLY and CDR2 is FYNNEI. The CDR3 DNA follows: TGTGCCAGCAGTGAGGGACTATCGGGGCAGCCCCAGCATTTT. It is translated as CASSEGLSGQPQHF.

The gene calls are TRBV5-1 and TRBJ1-4; D possibly corresponds to TRBD1 (5 bases). Germline CDR1 and CDR2: SGHRS and YFSETQ. CDR3 size: 13 residues. The V end was cut by 0 bases, the J end by 8 bases, with 8 bases between. CDR3: CASSLGNREKLFF. CDR3 in DNA: TGCGCCAGCAGCTTGGGGAACAGGGAAAAACTGTTTTTT.

The V and J genes are TRBV27 and TRBJ1-6, with TRBD1 identical over 9 bases. The CDR3 runs 16 residues. The ends lost 1 base at V and 9 bases at J; junction bases unmatched: 7. The germline CDR1 and CDR2 sequences are MNHEY and SMNVEV (reference sequence). CDR3 DNA: TGTGCCAGCAGTTTATTAACAGGGGGCTTATCTTCACCCCTCCACTTT. It is translated as CASSLLTGGLSSPLHF.

This chain uses TRBV4-1 with TRBJ1-4, with 7 bases that match TRBD1. Germline loops: CDR1 MGHRA, CDR2 YSYEKL. V was pared by 4 bases and J by 8 bases, with 13 bases of the junction left unmatched. The CDR3 runs to 16 residues. The CDR3 protein is CASSLSPGTGDEKLFF. CDR3 DNA: TGCGCCAGCAGCCTCTCTCCGGGAACAGGGGACGAAAAACTGTTTTTT.

The V gene is TRBV11-2, the J gene TRBJ1-2, with TRBD1 matching over 7 bases. There are 12 residues in the CDR3. Germline values: CDR1 SGHAT, CDR2 FQNNGV. V was clipped by 5 bases and J by 7 bases; unmatched bases: 4. The CDR3 here is CASSGDRVGYTF. CDR3 sequence (DNA): TGTGCCAGCAGCGGCGACAGGGTTGGCTACACCTTC.

This clone was recorded a few times. The chain couples TRBV6-5 to TRBJ2-7, with 7 bases fitting TRBD1. The germline V gene has CDR1 MNHEY and CDR2 SVGAGI. V lost 6 bases, J lost 0 bases, and 8 bases stayed unmatched. The CDR3 is 15 amino acids. The DNA of the CDR3 is TGTGCCAGCAGCATCGGGACAGTAAGCTCCTACGAGCAGTACTTC. It codes for CASSIGTVSSYEQYF.

The chain combines TRBV30 with TRBJ1-1, with TRBD1 matching over 8 bases. The CDR3 is 14 residues long. Germline assignment: CDR1 GTSNPN and CDR2 SVGIG (reference sequence). V was pared by 1 base and J by 3 bases, with 4 bases of the junction left unmatched. The chain's CDR3 is CAWSALDRDTEAFF. The DNA for the CDR3 is TGTGCCTGGAGTGCCCTGGACAGGGACACTGAAGCTTTCTTT.

This clone has a handful of counts. This sequence joins TRBV5-1 and TRBJ2-1; a possible D gene is TRBD1 (6 bases). The CDR3 spans 15 residues. Trimming left V 4 bases short and J 0 bases short, with 11 bases between. CDR1 is SGHRS, CDR2 YFSETQ, per germline. In DNA, the CDR3 is TGCGCCAGCAGCATAGGACAGAGCTCCTACAATGAGCAGTTCTTC. The encoded protein is CASSIGQSSYNEQFF.

The J gene is TRBJ2-3, the V gene TRBV12-5, with 7 bases aligning to TRBD2. Germline lookup yields CDR1 LGHNT and CDR2 FRNRAP. The CDR3 is 14 residues long. V lost 6 bases and J lost 3; bases outside the gene matches: 6. In nucleotides, the CDR3 is TGTGCTAGTGGCTGGCGGGAGTGGACAGATACGCAGTATTTT. Amino acids: CASGWREWTDTQYF.